This note documents a single TCR beta chain sequence. These data come from a study of blood T cells in healthy people across ages. Combining a sample-barcoded 5' primer with a J-beta primer mix, a second PCR ran for roughly 6 to 12 cycles. TCRdb re-derived calls from the 5' RACE reads in MiXCR, one entry per CDR3 protein. The sample includes under 2,000,000 distinct CDR3 sequences, less than 50% of them seen just once. The sequencing input was blood. The sequence derives from a woman aged 40 to 49 in good health.

DNA for the CDR3: TGTGCCAGCAGTTACGACAGAATCTACAATGAGCAGTTCTTC. The encoded protein is CASSYDRIYNEQFF. The gene calls are TRBV6-5 and TRBJ2-1; D possibly corresponds to TRBD1 (5 bases). The CDR3 consists of 14 residues. V was pared by 2 bases and J by 3 bases, with 8 bases between. Germline lookup yields CDR1 MNHEY and CDR2 SVGAGI.